This T cell receptor (beta chain) was obtained from a study of CD8 T cells in Susac syndrome. A remark on this clonotype: Its antigen is still unknown.

Sequencing of TCR beta covered CD8+ and CD4+ T cells obtained from blood. Through negative isolation, CD4+ and CD8+ T cells were obtained, while TEMRA cells were enriched using FACS. Study-wide points: Acknowledgment was made by the study that its TCR sequencing and HLA analysis involved a relatively small number of individuals.

This CDR3 comprises 13 residues. Germline CDR1 reads LNHNV; CDR2 reads YYDKDF (reference sequence). V lost 0 bases, J lost 4 bases, and 6 bases lay in between. The authors reverse transcribed roughly 0.5 to 1 ug RNA with random hexamers. Amplification of TCR beta CDR3 across 54 Vbeta and 13 Jbeta was performed with immunoSEQ multiplex PCR. From the immunoSEQ multiplex PCR reads, TCRdb called clonotypes with MiXCR, one entry per CDR3 protein. The sample carries under 200,000 distinct CDR3 sequences, over 85% recorded once. Sequenced: CD4+ T cells from PBMCs. This chain links TRBV15 with TRBJ1-1; D gene unclear. This receptor was identified in a human donor in good health. CDR3 region: CATSRDRATEAFF. The CDR3 DNA reads as TGTGCCACCAGCAGAGATCGGGCCACTGAAGCTTTCTTT.